One T cell receptor beta chain is described in this entry. Regions amplified from RNA transcripts were the TCR beta CDR3 regions. First-round RT-PCR with HTBI primers amplified the TCR CDR3 region. A single record per CDR3 protein comes from TCRdb applying MiXCR to the multiplex PCR reads. The data show roughly 570,000 distinct CDR3 sequences, 35% to 55% seen once. This sample was included in a study of T cells in Graves' hyperthyroidism and ophthalmopathy. This CDR3 is 16 amino acids long. Trimming removed 6 bases from V and 0 bases from J; junction bases left unmatched: 7. The germline V gene encodes CDR1 SEHNR and CDR2 FQNEAQ (reference sequence).

The chain joins TRBV7-9 to TRBJ2-3, with 9 nucleotides matching TRBD2. The clonotype originates from an adult woman with Graves' disease, either hyperthyroidism or ophthalmopathy (not recorded which). Input material: peripheral blood or thyroid tissue (not recorded which). The DNA of the CDR3 is TGTGCCAGCAGTCTACATACTAGCGGGAGCACAGATACGCAGTATTTT. Translating it yields CASSLHTSGSTDTQYF.